The 9 T cell receptor beta chains below were found in one sample sequenced in a study of blood T cells in healthy people across ages. Primed by a sample-barcoded 5' primer and a J-beta primer mix, a second PCR proceeded for 7 to 11 cycles. MiXCR, run by TCRdb on the 5' RACE reads, gives a single entry per CDR3 protein. The sample yields some 1.1 million distinct CDR3 sequences, roughly two fifths seen once. Material: blood. These TCRs come from a man between 18 and 29 years old in good health.

CDR3 in amino acids: CSAWVGYTF. In DNA, the CDR3 is TGCAGTGCTTGGGTGGGCTACACCTTC. The V call is TRBV20-1, the J call TRBJ1-2; no clear D gene. The ends were cut back, 5 bases at V and 8 bases at J, with 6 bases in the middle. Germline CDR1 reads DFQATT; CDR2 reads SNEGSKA (reference sequence). There are 9 residues in the CDR3.

This clonotype occurred a few times. The chain's CDR3 is CAWMGTGAYEQYF. CDR3 DNA sequence: TGTGCCTGGATGGGGACAGGGGCCTACGAGCAGTACTTC. The gene calls are TRBV30 and TRBJ2-7, with 10 bases fitting TRBD1. The V gene's germline CDR1 is GTSNPN and CDR2 SVGIG (reference sequence). This CDR3 spans 13 amino acids. Trimming removed 4 bases from V and 2 bases from J; junction bases left unmatched: 2.

This clonotype was detected many times. The chain is built from TRBV6-5 and TRBJ1-2; the match to TRBD1 covers 9 bases. With 5 bases clipped from V and 2 bases from J, the junction kept 6 bases outside the gene matches. Germline CDR1 and CDR2: MNHEY and SVGAGI. The CDR3 runs to 15 residues. The CDR3, as DNA: TGTGCCAGCAGTACCACCGGGACAGGGAACTATGGCTACACCTTC. It codes for CASSTTGTGNYGYTF.

The table lists this clonotype with a few counts. The rearrangement joins TRBV3-1 to TRBJ2-7; D ambiguous. The CDR3 has 12 residues. The germline CDR1 and CDR2 sequences are LGHDT and YNNKEL (reference sequence). V lost 1 base and J 7 bases, leaving 8 bases between the germline ends. The CDR3 coding sequence is TGTGCCAGCAGCCAAGCGGCAAATGAGCAGTACTTC. The encoded protein is CASSQAANEQYF.

The chain employs TRBV7-2 and TRBJ2-4; 11 bases match TRBD1. V lost 0 bases, J lost 2 bases, and 0 bases stayed unmatched. Germline CDR1 SGHTA, CDR2 FQGNSA. The CDR3 is 16 amino acids. The CDR3 DNA reads as TGTGCCAGCAGCTTAGCGGACAGGGGGCCCAAAAACATTCAGTACTTC. Protein sequence: CASSLADRGPKNIQYF.

CDR3 residues: CASSQQGRNEKLFF. CDR3 coding DNA: TGCGCCAGCAGCCAACAGGGTCGTAATGAAAAACTGTTTTTT. V and J are TRBV4-1 and TRBJ1-4; the D gene is possibly TRBD1 (5 bases). In germline, CDR1 is MGHRA, CDR2 YSYEKL. CDR3 length: 14 amino acids. Trimming removed 2 bases from V and 4 bases from J, with 8 bases in between.

This clonotype turned up a few times. The CDR3 DNA is TGCAGTGCGGGGAAGAGTGGCTATGAGCAGTTCTTC. Amino acid sequence: CSAGKSGYEQFF. This rearrangement joins TRBV20-1 to TRBJ2-1; no definite D call. This CDR3 comprises 12 residues. Germline CDR1 reads DFQATT; CDR2 reads SNEGSKA (reference sequence). Trimming removed 6 bases from V and 8 bases from J, with 14 bases in between.

There are a few counts of this clonotype. The chain couples TRBV6-5 to TRBJ1-5; tentative D call: TRBD1 (5 bases). This CDR3 has 15 amino acids. Germline V gene sequence: CDR1 MNHEY, CDR2 SVGAGI. V lost 6 bases, J lost 0 bases, and 12 bases lay in between. In nucleotides, the CDR3 is TGTGCCAGCAGCCGGGACGGATATAGCAATCAGCCCCAGCATTTT. It yields the protein CASSRDGYSNQPQHF.

A few counts support this clonotype. The chain is built from TRBV12-3 or TRBV12-4 and TRBJ1-1, with a tentative D call TRBD1 (5 bases). Deletions cut 5 bases from V and 2 bases from J, with 9 bases between. This CDR3 is built from 13 residues. CDR3 amino acids: CASSQGFNTEAFF. For the CDR3, the DNA is TGTGCCAGCAGTCAGGGATTTAACACTGAAGCTTTCTTT.